This is a list of T cell receptor beta chains from one sample in a study of T cells expressing NK-cell markers. TCRdb processed the 5' RACE reads again and assigns one entry to each CDR3 protein, with no DNA. The sample is made up of more than 400,000 distinct CDR3 sequences, and the top ten hold under 7.5% of it. The specimen sequenced was blood T cells: a sorted CD56 or NKG2C T cell subset, CD4+ or CD8+ T cells, or bulk PBMC T cells (not recorded which). Every receptor here comes from a woman between 18 and 70 years old in good health. Each CDR3 is given with its conserved first and last residue.

TRBV7-9,TRBJ2-5,CATLAGDETQYF
TRBV27,TRBJ2-2,CASSYGIGELFF
TRBV6-4,TRBJ2-4,CASWRGGSAKNIQYF
TRBV7-2,TRBJ2-5,CASSLTGAGETQYF
TRBV20-1,TRBJ1-5,CSANPRISPQHF
TRBV20-1,TRBJ1-3,CSAPRQSGNTIYF
TRBV10-3,TRBJ1-5,CAISESGGFSQPQHF
TRBV5-1,TRBJ1-1,CASSLRVENTEAFF
TRBV20-1,TRBJ2-1,CSARTNPGTAYNEQFF
TRBV20-1,TRBJ1-2,CSADRTGSDGYTF
TRBV3-1,TRBJ2-2,CASSPQRQSPGLFF
TRBV10-3,TRBJ2-5,CAISESDSSYLQETQYF
TRBV9,TRBJ1-6,CASSADGQNSPLHF
TRBV14,TRBJ1-4,CASSQRGTNEKLFF
TRBV27,TRBJ2-1,CASSLSGPLYNEQFF
TRBV28,TRBJ1-1,CASSPDINTEAFF
TRBV27,TRBJ2-1,CATLGGRKEAQYNEQFF
TRBV30,TRBJ1-2,CAWSQSAFANYGYTF
TRBV12-3/TRBV12-4,TRBJ2-2,CASSRTPRFPGELFF
TRBV20-1,TRBJ2-1,CSARDPAGRVREQFF
TRBV4-1,TRBJ2-2,CASSQDGSSGELFF
TRBV2,TRBJ2-7,CASSEVGLATTYEQYF
TRBV12-3/TRBV12-4,TRBJ1-1,CASSRWDTRYTEAFF
TRBV12-3/TRBV12-4,TRBJ1-4,CASSLGGPAFF
TRBV15,TRBJ1-1,CATSYGGNTEAFF
TRBV18,TRBJ2-3,CASSPSRRSTDTQYF
TRBV12-3/TRBV12-4,TRBJ1-1,CASSLQGRPEAFF
TRBV5-8,TRBJ2-1,CASSLETSGSYNEQFF
TRBV7-2,TRBJ2-3,CASSLAWAQDTQYF
TRBV5-1,TRBJ1-5,CASSLEPQGSSNQPQHF
TRBV5-1,TRBJ2-2,CASSRPEAGELFF
TRBV27,TRBJ1-2,CASRPVTTGARGYTF
TRBV11-2,TRBJ2-1,CASSGGHPTSGRASSFHEQFF
TRBV18,TRBJ2-1,CASSPPGTTRNEQFF
TRBV12-3/TRBV12-4,TRBJ1-1,CASEAVMNTEAFF
TRBV28,TRBJ2-1,CASSPRGRVRFF
TRBV3-1,TRBJ2-3,CASSQWLTGEADTQYF
TRBV29-1,TRBJ1-3,CSVEDRAGTGGNTIYF
TRBV6-5,TRBJ2-1,CASSYSGNGGDEQFF
TRBV6-4,TRBJ2-2,CASRITGFTGELFF
TRBV6-5,TRBJ2-7,CASSGPYEQYF
TRBV12-3/TRBV12-4,TRBJ1-1,CASIHLLRGSEAFF
TRBV12-3/TRBV12-4,TRBJ1-1,CASSHPRADTEAFF
TRBV3-1,TRBJ1-5,CASSQYRDQPQHF
TRBV29-1,TRBJ2-3,CSVSDRGADTQYF
TRBV7-8,TRBJ1-4,CASSPGETGGSTNEKLFF
TRBV9,TRBJ2-7,CASSVGGSYEQYF
TRBV15,TRBJ2-7,CATSRRTGLGYEQYF
TRBV9,TRBJ2-1,CASSPLANYNEQFF
TRBV7-2,TRBJ2-5,CASSLRGAMETQYF
TRBV7-2,TRBJ1-4,CASSSGTGIVNEKLFF
TRBV6-1,TRBJ2-7,CASSFGGLGTYDQYF
TRBV18,TRBJ2-7,CASSKGGSSGEQYF
TRBV12-3/TRBV12-4,TRBJ1-4,CASSPPSGGPEKLFF
TRBV7-2,TRBJ2-1,CASSPLHEQFF
TRBV6-1,TRBJ2-1,CASSERGLGWDEQFF
TRBV9,TRBJ1-2,CASSPGGSGSNYGYTF
TRBV25-1,TRBJ1-1,CASSEYQGMTEAFF
TRBV5-1,TRBJ2-5,CASTNRETQYF
TRBV5-1,TRBJ2-7,CASSSGAYYEQYF